Following are 26 T cell receptor beta chains from one sample sequenced in a study of blood T cell repertoires in COVID-19. Produced via immunoSEQ multiplex PCR; TCRdb's table is partial and in-frame only. The table has 150,000 or so clones, around 85% seen once. The sequenced material came from peripheral blood. The receptors originated from a man in his fifties or sixties with active or convalescent COVID-19.

This clone occurred a few times. This chain joins TRBV5-1 and TRBJ2-5, with 7 bases matching TRBD1. The germline CDR1 and CDR2 sequences are SGHRS and YFSETQ. This CDR3 has 16 amino acids. Germline trimming cut 4 bases from V and 2 bases from J; bases unmatched to any gene: 11. Written as DNA, the CDR3 is TGCGCCAGCAGCCTTCAACAGGGGCTCCGACAAGAGACCCAGTACTTC. Translating it yields CASSLQQGLRQETQYF.

V usage is TRBV9 and J usage is TRBJ1-2, with D possibly TRBD1 on 6 matching bases. Germline CDR1 SGDLS, CDR2 YYNGEE. The CDR3 extends over 15 amino acids. Trimming removed 2 bases from V and 8 bases from J, with 19 bases in between. The DNA of the CDR3 is TGTGCCAGCAGCGTTGAACCGGGACAAGTGCGCGGCTACACCTTC. Translating it yields CASSVEPGQVRGYTF. The full variable domain, rest sourced from reference TRBV9 and TRBJ1-2, is DSGVTQTPKHLITATGQRVTLRCSPRSGDLSVYWYQQSLDQGLQFLIQYYNGEERAKGNILERFSAQQFPDLHSELNLSSLELGDSALYFCASSVEPGQVRGYTFGSGTRLTVV.

The chain joins TRBV19 to TRBJ2-7; 9 bases are shared with TRBD2. This CDR3 is 14 amino acids long. The V gene's germline CDR1 is LNHDA and CDR2 SQIVND (reference sequence). V was pared by 6 bases and J by 3 bases, with 6 bases of the junction left unmatched. The CDR3 DNA reads as TGTGCCAGTAGCCCGCGGGGGGGCATCTACGAGCAGTACTTC. Its translation: CASSPRGGIYEQYF.

The CDR3 loop reads CASSSMDSNYGYTF. In DNA form, the CDR3 reads TGTGCCAGCAGCTCCATGGACAGCAACTATGGCTACACCTTC. This sequence joins TRBV5-6 and TRBJ1-2, with a possible D match to TRBD1 (6 bases). This CDR3 has 14 amino acids. With 3 bases removed from V and 2 bases from J, the gap between germline ends came to 11 bases. Germline-derived CDR1 and CDR2 are SGHDT and YYEEEE.

The genes are TRBV19 and TRBJ2-5, with TRBD1 matching over 10 bases. V shed 6 bases, J shed 2 bases, and the junction held 9 bases outside the gene matches. In germline, CDR1 is LNHDA, CDR2 SQIVND (reference sequence). This CDR3 contains 16 residues. CDR3 DNA: TGTGCCAGTAGCCTACCTCCGGGACAGGGGCAAGAGACCCAGTACTTC. It translates to CASSLPPGQGQETQYF.

This chain uses TRBV15 with TRBJ1-2; 8 bases map to TRBD1. Germline CDR1 reads LNHNV; CDR2 reads YYDKDF (reference sequence). V shed 0 bases, J shed 4 bases, and the junction held 4 bases outside the gene matches. There are 15 residues in the CDR3. In nucleotides, the CDR3 is TGTGCCACCAGCAGAGAGCAGGGGGCTCGCTATGGCTACACCTTC. Its translation: CATSREQGARYGYTF.

The rearrangement links TRBV7-6 to TRBJ2-2; D ambiguous. CDR3 length equals 16 residues. The germline V and J ends were trimmed by 2 bases and 0 bases, with 10 bases remaining between them. Germline V gives CDR1 SGHVS, CDR2 FNYEAQ. As DNA, the CDR3 is TGTGCCAGCAGCTTACGCGGCCACACGAACACCGGGGAGCTGTTTTTT. It is translated as CASSLRGHTNTGELFF.

The CDR3 DNA sequence: TGCAGCGTTGAAAGGTGGGGAGACACTGAAGCTTTCTTT. Its translation is CSVERWGDTEAFF. J is TRBJ1-1 and V is TRBV29-1; D not certain. The CDR3 is 13 amino acids. Trimming pared 2 bases from V and 3 bases from J, leaving 10 bases between. Germline V gives CDR1 SQVTM, CDR2 ANQGSEA.

The chain recombines TRBV28 with TRBJ1-4, with D perhaps TRBD1 (5 bases). The CDR3 length is 14 residues. Germline V gene lookup returns CDR1 MDHEN and CDR2 SYDVKM. V gave up 2 bases and J gave up 6 bases, with 10 bases separating them. The CDR3: CASSLVPGDEKLFF. Here the CDR3 DNA reads TGTGCCAGCAGTTTAGTCCCGGGGGATGAAAAACTGTTTTTT.

The count of this clone is one. The chain is built from TRBV5-4 and TRBJ2-3, with 8 bases that match TRBD1. Germline values: CDR1 SGHNT, CDR2 YYREEE (reference sequence). This CDR3 region has 14 residues. V was clipped by 5 bases and J by 2 bases; unmatched bases: 4. CDR3 residues: CASRSGQDTDTQYF. The CDR3 nucleotides read TGTGCCAGCAGGTCGGGACAGGACACAGATACGCAGTATTTT.

The rearrangement uses TRBV10-2 and TRBJ2-3, with a tentative D call TRBD2 (6 bases). CDR3 length: 15 residues. Germline CDR1 reads WSHSY; CDR2 reads SAAADI. V lost 6 bases to trimming and J lost 6 bases, with 19 bases between them. CDR3 region: CASRDGTPGMDTQYF. The CDR3 nucleotides read TGCGCCAGCAGAGACGGGACTCCCGGGATGGATACGCAGTATTTT.

V is TRBV5-1 and J is TRBJ2-1, with 9 nucleotides matching TRBD2. In germline, CDR1 is SGHRS, CDR2 YFSETQ. There are 16 residues in the CDR3. The V gene end was trimmed by 0 bases and the J gene end by 7 bases; junction bases not matched to a gene: 8. The CDR3 region has the DNA TGCGCCAGCAGCTTGGGGGGGACTAGCCCCCAAAATGAGCAGTTCTTC. As protein: CASSLGGTSPQNEQFF.

This clone has just one count. This CDR3 reads CASSLEGARANYGYTF. The CDR3 DNA reads TGTGCCAGCAGCTTAGAAGGGGCCCGGGCTAACTATGGCTACACCTTC. V and J are TRBV7-9 and TRBJ1-2, with D possibly TRBD1 on 5 matching bases. Deletions cut 1 base from V and 0 bases from J, with 12 bases between. The CDR3 contains 16 residues. Per germline, CDR1 SEHNR and CDR2 FQNEAQ (reference sequence).

This clone has just one count. The chain recombines TRBV28 with TRBJ2-5; D gene unclear. Germline CDR1 is MDHEN and CDR2 is SYDVKM. Deletions cut 7 bases from V and 5 bases from J, with 8 bases between. CDR3 size: 11 residues. CDR3 coding DNA: TGTGCCAGCACAGAAATGGAGACCCAGTACTTC. Amino acids: CASTEMETQYF.

The chain carries TRBV7-9 and TRBJ1-6, with unresolved D. CDR3 size: 14 residues. Trimming removed 0 bases from V and 5 bases from J, with 5 bases in between. Germline V lookup: CDR1 SEHNR, CDR2 FQNEAQ (reference sequence). DNA for the CDR3: TGTGCCAGCAGCTTAGCTACAGATAATTCACCCCTCCACTTT. Its protein is CASSLATDNSPLHF.

The V gene is TRBV3-1 (or the pseudogene TRBV3-2), the J gene TRBJ2-3; 10 nucleotides agree with TRBD2. The CDR3 sequence is 16 residues long. In germline, CDR1 is LGHDT, CDR2 YNNKEL (reference sequence). With V trimmed by 4 bases and J by 4 bases, 8 bases remained unmatched. The CDR3 is CASSRSRSGGADTQYF. The CDR3 DNA reads TGTGCCAGCAGCCGCTCCCGGAGCGGGGGGGCAGATACGCAGTATTTT.

The genes are TRBV4-2 and TRBJ1-1, with D possibly TRBD1 on 5 matching bases. Trimming stripped 3 bases from V and 0 bases from J, with 14 bases between. Per germline, CDR1 LGHNA and CDR2 YNFKEQ. The CDR3 has 16 residues. The DNA of the CDR3 is TGTGCCAGCAGCCAGGGAACCCGACAGTTGAACACTGAAGCTTTCTTT. Protein: CASSQGTRQLNTEAFF.

V usage is TRBV24-1 and J usage is TRBJ2-2; a possible D gene is TRBD2 (5 bases). The CDR3 has 15 amino acids. The V end lost 2 bases, the J end lost 5 bases, and 11 bases lay between the germline ends. Per the germline V gene, CDR1 is KGHDR and CDR2 is SFDVKD. The CDR3 coding sequence is TGTGCCACCAGTGATTACGGGCTAGCTACCGGGGAGCTGTTTTTT. It translates to CATSDYGLATGELFF.

The table lists this clone with a few counts. The chain joins TRBV6-5 to TRBJ2-1; TRBD1 matches at 10 bases. The CDR3 spans 14 residues. Germline lookup yields CDR1 MNHEY and CDR2 SVGAGI. Trimming cost V 5 bases and J 8 bases; bases outside gene matches: 6. CDR3 amino acids: CASSRGQGQDEQFF. DNA for the CDR3: TGTGCCAGCAGTCGGGGACAGGGGCAAGATGAGCAGTTCTTC.

This rearrangement joins TRBV7-9 to TRBJ2-1, with TRBD2 matching over 10 bases. After removal of 0 bases from V and 7 bases from J, the junction contained 9 bases not matched to a gene. Looked up from germline, CDR1 is SEHNR and CDR2 is FQNEAQ (reference sequence). CDR3 length equals 17 residues. CDR3 sequence (DNA): TGTGCCAGCAGCTTAGCGTCTAGCGGGGGAAGTAGGAATGAGCAGTTCTTC. Its protein product is CASSLASSGGSRNEQFF.

The chain couples TRBV6-6 to TRBJ2-4, with D possibly being TRBD2 (6 bases). This CDR3 comprises 14 residues. Deletions cut 5 bases from V and 3 bases from J, with 11 bases between. Germline CDR1 reads MNHNY; CDR2 reads SVGAGI (reference sequence). The CDR3 here is CASSTGTLKNIQYF. DNA for the CDR3: TGTGCCAGCAGTACCGGGACTCTCAAAAACATTCAGTACTTC.

The chain recombines TRBV2 with TRBJ2-1, with 10 bases lining up with TRBD2. Germline values: CDR1 SNHLY, CDR2 FYNNEI. This CDR3 contains 15 residues. The J segment lost 7 bases and the V segment lost 6 bases, leaving 9 bases of the junction unmatched. DNA for the CDR3: TGTGCCAGCAGGGCGGGACTAGCGCATACTAATGAGCAGTTCTTC. It encodes CASRAGLAHTNEQFF.

In DNA form, the CDR3 reads TGTGCCAGCAGCAGATACAGGGTGAGGGGGGCCAAAAACATTCAGTACTTC. Translation gives CASSRYRVRGAKNIQYF. The chain is built from TRBV5-6 and TRBJ2-4, with D perhaps TRBD1 (6 bases). The CDR3 is 17 residues long. Trimming left V 4 bases short and J 1 base short, with 18 bases between. Germline V lookup: CDR1 SGHDT, CDR2 YYEEEE.

This clone has only one observation. The chain carries TRBV7-9 and TRBJ1-2; D might be TRBD1 (5 bases). This CDR3 is built from 14 residues. V was trimmed by 2 bases and J by 0 bases, leaving 7 bases between them. Germline CDR1 SEHNR, CDR2 FQNEAQ (reference sequence). Here the CDR3 reads CASSLMTANYGYTF. The CDR3 coding sequence is TGTGCCAGCAGCTTAATGACAGCTAACTATGGCTACACCTTC.

The rearrangement links TRBV29-1 to TRBJ1-2, with TRBD1 matching over 10 bases. The CDR3 length is 16 residues. V gave up 2 bases and J gave up 4 bases; unmatched junction bases: 10. Looked up from germline, CDR1 is SQVTM and CDR2 is ANQGSEA. CDR3 region: CSVEPSPGQGIYGYTF. CDR3 in DNA: TGCAGCGTTGAACCTTCCCCGGGACAGGGGATCTATGGCTACACCTTC.

The V call is TRBV5-1, the J call TRBJ1-2, with D perhaps TRBD1 (6 bases). Trimming took off 4 bases at V and 4 bases at J, with 17 bases between the two ends. Germline assignment: CDR1 SGHRS and CDR2 YFSETQ. The CDR3 extends over 15 amino acids. This chain's CDR3 is CASSAGGAGAYGYTF. Here the CDR3 DNA reads TGCGCCAGCAGCGCGGGGGGGGCCGGAGCCTATGGCTACACCTTC.